This T cell receptor (beta chain) was found in a study of blood T cell repertoires in COVID-19. In the study overall: PBMCs, B-cell-depleted T cells, or T cells provided the cDNA or gDNA that made up the material.

The ends lost 4 bases at V and 0 bases at J; junction bases unmatched: 15. The CDR3 runs to 19 residues. The germline CDR1 and CDR2 sequences are MGHRA and YSYEKL. Sequencing used immunoSEQ multiplex PCR; TCRdb keeps in-frame clones, though not all of them. The sample carries 90,000 to 120,000 clones, 70% to 90% recorded once. Sample: peripheral blood. The receptor was isolated from a human donor in a cohort sampled during active COVID-19. This chain joins TRBV4-1 and TRBJ1-3; TRBD1 matches 7 bases. In DNA form, the CDR3 reads TGCGCCAGCAGCCCAAACCGGGACAGACCACTCAGCTCTGGAAACACCATATATTTT. It translates to CASSPNRDRPLSSGNTIYF.